This T cell receptor beta chain was sequenced for a study of cytomegalovirus exposure and HLA in healthy donors. The study ran its PCR with 60 Vbeta and 13 Jbeta primers. This table comes from immunoSEQ multiplex PCR, and its TCRdb copy is limited to in-frame clones, with some not included. This table has about 180,000 clones, less than 90% appearing once. The CDR3 has 15 amino acids. With 0 bases clipped from V and 0 bases from J, the junction kept 2 bases outside the gene matches. Per germline, CDR1 MNHEY and CDR2 SVGAGI. The chain couples TRBV6-5 to TRBJ2-7, with 7 bases aligning to TRBD1. Material for sequencing was PBMCs. This TCR derives from a girl under 18 in good health and CMV-seropositive. The CDR3 is CASSYSGDSSYEQYF. For the CDR3, the DNA is TGTGCCAGCAGTTACTCGGGGGACAGCTCCTACGAGCAGTACTTC.